This entry lists 21 T cell receptor beta chains sequenced from one sample in a study of T cells in women clearing cervical HPV infection. Measured with immunoSEQ multiplex PCR; TCRdb has only the in-frame clones, and not every one. Its table records about 34,000 clones. Sequencing was carried out using blood buffy coat. The receptor source for this set is a woman aged 18-69 years with a cervical HPV16 infection that either progressed to CIN3+ or cleared (not recorded which).

As concerns this clone: Read sequence stops 3 residues before the CDR3 end, and the germline J gene provides the missing end. The chain joins TRBV20-1 to TRBJ1-2; a possible D gene is TRBD1 (6 bases). The CDR3 has 15 residues. Germline CDR1 is DFQATT and CDR2 is SNEGSKA (reference sequence). With 7 bases removed from V and 2 bases from J, the gap between germline ends came to 20 bases. CDR3: CSVDPPGQGNYGYTF. The CDR3 bases that were read are TGCAGTGTTGATCCCCCGGGACAAGGGAACTATGGC.

Of note for this clone: The read terminates 3 residues before the CDR3 end, so the remaining end is supplied by the germline J gene. The chain employs TRBV12-3 or TRBV12-4 and TRBJ2-2; 7 bases fit TRBD1. The ends lost 7 bases at V and 6 bases at J; junction bases unmatched: 5. The CDR3 is 13 amino acids. The part of the CDR3 DNA that was read is TGTGCCAGCACCCCCCAGGGGGCCGGGGAG. Translation gives CASTPQGAGE. The whole CDR3 protein reads CASTPQGAGELFF.

As to this clone: The read terminates 3 residues before the CDR3 end, so the remaining end is supplied by the germline J gene. The chain recombines TRBV30 with TRBJ2-3, with 8 bases identical to TRBD1. Germline V gene lookup returns CDR1 GTSNPN and CDR2 SVGIG (reference sequence). J lost 4 bases, V lost 5 bases, and 2 bases had no gene match. CDR3 size: 12 residues. The part of the CDR3 DNA that was read is TGTGCCTGGGGACAGGGCGCAGATACG. This gives the protein CAWGQGADT. The complete CDR3 protein is CAWGQGADTQYF.

On this clone itself: The observed sequence ends 3 residues before the CDR3 terminus, with the missing tail filled in from the germline J gene. The J gene is TRBJ2-1, the V gene TRBV2; D is unclear. Germline-derived CDR1 and CDR2 are SNHLY and FYNNEI. Trimming removed 2 bases from V and 3 bases from J, with 8 bases in between. The CDR3 consists of 14 residues. The CDR3 bases that were read are TGTGCCAGCAGTGAAAAGCCCCTCTACAATGAG. Protein product: CASSEKPLYNE. The entire CDR3 protein reads CASSEKPLYNEQFF.

For this clone: The missing CDR3 end, 3 residues past where the read stops, is filled in from the germline J gene. The V and J genes are TRBV7-7 and TRBJ2-2; possible D gene TRBD1, 5 bases. This CDR3 has 13 amino acids. Trimming removed 7 bases from V and 0 bases from J, with 6 bases in between. Germline values: CDR1 SSHAT, CDR2 FNYEAQ (reference sequence). The sequenced CDR3 bases are TGTGCCAGCAAGGGGACGAACACCGGGGAG. This codes for CASKGTNTGE. In full, the CDR3 is CASKGTNTGELFF.

As concerns this clone: The CDR3 goes on 3 residues after the read ends, and that part is filled in from the germline J gene. The genes are TRBV5-1 and TRBJ2-5; 9 bases are a match to TRBD2. V trimming: 4 bases; J trimming: 5 bases; junction bases outside the gene matches: 15. Looked up from germline, CDR1 is SGHRS and CDR2 is YFSETQ. CDR3 length: 17 amino acids. The DNA read from the CDR3 is TGCGCCAGCAGCCCGCAATGGGCTAGCGGGGTTGGGGAGACC. Translating it yields CASSPQWASGVGET. The entire CDR3 is CASSPQWASGVGETQYF.

A note on this clone: Read coverage stops 3 residues before the CDR3 terminus; the germline J gene supplies the remainder. The V call is TRBV7-3, the J call TRBJ2-1, with TRBD2 matching over 13 bases. The CDR3 runs to 15 residues. Germline CDR1 is SGHTA and CDR2 is FQGTGA. The V segment lost 2 bases and the J segment 5 bases; nucleotides outside the gene matches: 0. The CDR3 loop reads CASSLGLAGDNEQFF. The sequenced part of the CDR3 DNA is TGTGCCAGCAGCTTAGGACTAGCGGGAGACAATGAG.

About this clone: The CDR3 end falls 3 residues outside the read, so it is completed with the germline J gene. The chain has TRBV7-2 and TRBJ2-5, with unresolved D. Between the trimmed V and J ends, which lost 5 bases and 0 bases, there was a span of 10 bases. The CDR3 contains 14 residues. The germline CDR1 and CDR2 sequences are SGHTA and FQGNSA. The sequenced part of the CDR3 DNA is TGTGCCAGCAGCCCAACCGGGTACCAAGAGACC. Protein sequence: CASSPTGYQET. Given in full, the CDR3 is CASSPTGYQETQYF.

Incomplete CDR3 DNA: TGTGCCAGCAGCATAGGGACAACCGAGACC. It translates to CASSIGTTET. From start to end, the CDR3 is CASSIGTTETQYF. The V gene is TRBV5-6, the J gene TRBJ2-5; maybe TRBD1 (6 bases). Sequencing ends 3 residues short of the CDR3 end; the germline J gene provides the rest. Germline V lookup: CDR1 SGHDT, CDR2 YYEEEE. This CDR3 is built from 13 residues. V was clipped by 4 bases and J by 5 bases, with 12 bases between them.

Notes on this clone: Coverage ceases 3 residues before the CDR3 finishes, and the germline J gene fills in the end. The chain couples TRBV7-9 to TRBJ2-2; 11 bases line up with TRBD1. Germline values: CDR1 SEHNR, CDR2 FQNEAQ (reference sequence). The CDR3 covers 14 residues. CDR3 DNA (partial): TGTGCCAGCAGACCGGGACAGGGGGTCCAGCCG. Its protein product is CASRPGQGVQP. In full, the CDR3 reads CASRPGQGVQPLFF.

With respect to this clone: The read finishes 3 residues shy of the CDR3 end, and the germline J gene is used to complete it. This chain connects TRBV30 to TRBJ1-2; 7 bases map to TRBD1. The CDR3 consists of 14 residues. V trimming: 4 bases; J trimming: 2 bases; junction bases outside the gene matches: 7. Germline values: CDR1 GTSNPN, CDR2 SVGIG (reference sequence). CDR3 in amino acids: CAWNRGQLNYGYTF. The DNA read from the CDR3 is TGTGCCTGGAACAGGGGTCAGTTGAACTATGGC.

About this clone: The read stops 3 residues short of the end of the CDR3; the missing end is completed from the germline J gene. J is TRBJ2-3 and V is TRBV7-2; 11 nucleotides align to TRBD2. J gave up 5 bases and V 6 bases, and 7 bases lay outside the gene matches. The germline gives CDR1 SGHTA, CDR2 FQGNSA. This CDR3 region has 15 residues. Here the CDR3 reads CASSPLAGGVDTQYF. CDR3 DNA (partial): TGTGCCAGCAGTCCTCTAGCGGGAGGAGTAGATACG.

To note about this clone: The read ends 3 residues early relative to the CDR3; the germline J gene fills the gap. The J gene is TRBJ1-2, the V gene TRBV20-1, with 9 bases that match TRBD1. Per the germline V gene, CDR1 is DFQATT and CDR2 is SNEGSKA (reference sequence). V lost 5 bases, J lost 4 bases, and 2 bases stayed unmatched. The CDR3 is 12 amino acids. The covered CDR3 bases are TGCAGTGCTTGGACAGGGGCCTATGGC. As protein: CSAWTGAYG. The full-length CDR3 reads as CSAWTGAYGYTF.

Concerning this clone itself: The sequence runs out 3 residues before the end of the CDR3; the remainder is reconstructed from the germline J gene. This chain joins TRBV7-7 and TRBJ2-5; TRBD1 matches 10 bases. The junction had 9 bases not matched to a gene; V was cut back by 4 bases and J by 4 bases. Germline CDR1 is SSHAT and CDR2 is FNYEAQ (reference sequence). The CDR3 has 16 residues. CDR3 sequence: CASSSQTGGNGETQYF. The DNA read from the CDR3 is TGTGCCAGCAGCTCCCAGACAGGGGGCAATGGAGAGACC.

With regard to this clone: With the read ending 3 residues before the CDR3 end, the germline J gene is used to fill in that end. The sample holds other DNA sequences that translate to the same CDR3. The V and J genes are TRBV20-1 and TRBJ2-7; possibly TRBD2 for D (7 bases). In germline, CDR1 is DFQATT, CDR2 SNEGSKA (reference sequence). The CDR3 is 13 amino acids. V dropped 6 bases and J dropped 2 bases, with 14 bases sitting between them. CDR3 residues: CSAPRGGPYEQYF. Incomplete CDR3 DNA: TGCAGTGCCCCCCGCGGGGGCCCCTACGAG.

On this clone: The read finishes 3 residues shy of the CDR3 end, and the germline J gene is used to complete it. This chain connects TRBV7-3 to TRBJ2-2; 10 bases agree with TRBD2. This CDR3 is built from 15 residues. Germline V lookup: CDR1 SGHTA, CDR2 FQGTGA. V was pared by 5 bases and J by 6 bases, with 6 bases of the junction left unmatched. CDR3 region: CASSMPAGGAGELFF. The covered CDR3 bases are TGTGCCAGCAGCATGCCAGCGGGAGGGGCCGGGGAG.

A word on this clone: The read ends 3 residues before the CDR3 terminus; that terminus is restored from the germline J gene. The chain has TRBV5-1 and TRBJ2-5; 12 nucleotides line up with TRBD1. V shed 5 bases and J 5 bases; nucleotides not matched to a gene: 10. CDR3 length: 16 amino acids. CDR1 and CDR2 (germline): SGHRS, YFSETQ. The CDR3 is CASSLSPGQGAETQYF. CDR3 DNA, as far as it was read: TGCGCCAGCAGTTTAAGCCCGGGACAGGGGGCTGAGACC. Full variable domain (missing parts from reference TRBV5-1 and TRBJ2-5): KAGVTQTPRYLIKTRGQQVTLSCSPISGHRSVSWYQQTPGQGLQFLFEYFSETQRNKGNFPGRFSGRQFSNSRSEMNVSTLELGDSALYLCASSLSPGQGAETQYFGPGTRLLVL.

Regarding this clone: The read gets to within 3 residues of the CDR3 end, and the germline J gene fills in the rest. The genes are TRBV29-1 and TRBJ1-1; 7 positions agree with TRBD1. The V segment lost 6 bases and the J segment 7 bases; nucleotides outside the gene matches: 11. Per germline, CDR1 SQVTM and CDR2 ANQGSEA. This CDR3 region has 13 residues. This chain's CDR3 is CSVQTGSALEAFF. The DNA read from the CDR3 is TGCAGCGTACAGACAGGGTCAGCTCTTGAA.

Regarding this clone: The CDR3 extends 3 residues past the end of the read, so its final part is completed from the germline J gene. The V and J genes are TRBV2 and TRBJ2-2; maybe TRBD1 (6 bases). CDR1 is SNHLY and CDR2 is FYNNEI in the germline V gene. The CDR3 has 14 amino acids. V gave up 4 bases and J gave up 5 bases, with 11 bases separating them. Incomplete CDR3 DNA: TGTGCCAGCAGTGTTCAGGGGTGGACCGGGGAG. Amino acid sequence: CASSVQGWTGE. In full, the CDR3 is CASSVQGWTGELFF.

Concerning this clone: Read coverage stops 3 residues before the CDR3 terminus; the germline J gene supplies the remainder. V is TRBV7-9 and J is TRBJ2-3, with 9 bases lining up with TRBD2. The germline V gene has CDR1 SEHNR and CDR2 FQNEAQ (reference sequence). V shed 0 bases and J 6 bases; nucleotides not matched to a gene: 1. The CDR3 is 14 residues long. CDR3 bases read: TGTGCCAGCAGCTTAGCTAGCGGGGGCGATACG. As protein: CASSLASGGDT. The full CDR3 protein is CASSLASGGDTQYF.

Details on this clone: Coverage ceases 3 residues before the CDR3 finishes, and the germline J gene fills in the end. The V and J genes are TRBV18 and TRBJ1-1; TRBD1 aligns across 9 bases. The CDR3 consists of 17 residues. The J segment lost 4 bases and the V segment lost 3 bases, leaving 12 bases of the junction unmatched. Germline CDR1 KGHSH, CDR2 LQKENI. Partial CDR3 DNA: TGTGCCAGCTCACCTTTGAGACAGGGGGTGTTGATCACTGAA. The encoded protein is CASSPLRQGVLITE. The CDR3 in full is CASSPLRQGVLITEAFF.